Below, 8 T cell receptor beta chains from the same sample are listed, as sequenced in a study of shared clonotypes between healthy human individuals. CD45RO-negative CD8 cells positively selected for CCR7 made up the naive population, which excluded terminally differentiated effector memory CD45RA+ cells. Produced via immunoSEQ multiplex PCR; TCRdb's table is partial and in-frame only. The sample lists 550,000 to 750,000 clones; 92% were seen once. The sample taken for sequencing was naive CD8+ T cells sorted from blood. Receptors originate from a young man in good health.

The gene calls are TRBV5-8 and TRBJ2-4, with 14 bases that match TRBD2. The junction had 12 bases not matched to a gene; V was cut back by 4 bases and J by 0 bases. The length of the CDR3 is 20 residues. In germline, CDR1 is SGHTS, CDR2 YDEGEE. In DNA form, the CDR3 reads TGTGCCAGCAGCCCTTCCCCGGGACTAGCGGGAGACCTAGCCAAAAACATTCAGTACTTC. Its translation is CASSPSPGLAGDLAKNIQYF.

This sequence joins TRBV27 and TRBJ2-7; D is unresolved. Per germline, CDR1 MNHEY and CDR2 SMNVEV (reference sequence). The CDR3 is 12 residues long. V was shortened by 5 bases and J by 3 bases, with 8 bases between the two germline ends. The DNA for the CDR3 is TGTGCCAGCAGTAAACCAAGCTACGAGCAGTACTTC. Translation: CASSKPSYEQYF.

V and J are TRBV7-2 and TRBJ2-7, with TRBD1 matching over 7 bases. V trimming: 4 bases; J trimming: 1 base; junction bases outside the gene matches: 10. CDR1 is SGHTA and CDR2 is FQGNSA in the germline V gene. The CDR3 consists of 16 residues. CDR3 nucleotide sequence: TGTGCCAGCAGCTCCACGGACAGGACCCCTTCCTACGAGCAGTACTTC. Protein product: CASSSTDRTPSYEQYF.

CDR3 DNA sequence: TGTGCCAGCAGTCCCCTAGCGGGACTGCAGTTCTTC. Translated: CASSPLAGLQFF. This chain links TRBV27 with TRBJ2-1; 9 bases fit TRBD2. Germline V gives CDR1 MNHEY, CDR2 SMNVEV (reference sequence). V lost 5 bases and J lost 12; bases outside the gene matches: 5. CDR3 size: 12 residues.

V and J are TRBV13 and TRBJ2-7, with 10 bases that match TRBD1. The CDR3 is made up of 15 amino acids. V gave up 5 bases and J gave up 2 bases; unmatched junction bases: 6. CDR1 and CDR2 from the germline V gene are PRHDT and FYEKMQ (reference sequence). The CDR3 bases are TGTGCCAGCAGCCCAAGCGGACAGGGGGCCTACGAGCAGTACTTC. Translating it yields CASSPSGQGAYEQYF.

This clone showed up just a few times. The genes are TRBV5-4 and TRBJ1-5; D may be TRBD1 (5 bases). V gave up 0 bases and J gave up 3 bases, with 7 bases separating them. The CDR3 sequence is 14 residues long. Germline lookup yields CDR1 SGHNT and CDR2 YYREEE (reference sequence). The CDR3 DNA follows: TGTGCCAGCAGCTTGGTAGGGGACAATCAGCCCCAGCATTTT. Its protein is CASSLVGDNQPQHF.

The V gene is TRBV29-1, the J gene TRBJ1-2; TRBD1 matches 9 bases. Losses at the gene ends were 3 bases for V and 1 base for J; bases not matched to a gene: 3. The germline V gene has CDR1 SQVTM and CDR2 ANQGSEA. The CDR3 consists of 14 residues. DNA for the CDR3: TGCAGCGTTGAGGGGACAGGGCATAACTATGGCTACACCTTC. Translating gives CSVEGTGHNYGYTF.

The rearrangement uses TRBV7-9 and TRBJ2-7; 7 bases map to TRBD1. The CDR3 covers 14 residues. Germline CDR1 reads SEHNR; CDR2 reads FQNEAQ (reference sequence). V lost 1 base and J lost 0; bases outside the gene matches: 0. CDR3 nucleotides: TGTGCCAGCAGCTTAGGGACAGGCTCCTACGAGCAGTACTTC. Translating it yields CASSLGTGSYEQYF. Drawing the rest from reference TRBV7-9 and TRBJ2-7, the complete variable domain is DTGVSQNPRHKITKRGQNVTFRCDPISEHNRLYWYRQTLGQGPEFLTYFQNEAQLEKSRLLSDRFSAERPKGSFSTLEIQRTEQGDSAMYLCASSLGTGSYEQYFGPGTRLTVT.